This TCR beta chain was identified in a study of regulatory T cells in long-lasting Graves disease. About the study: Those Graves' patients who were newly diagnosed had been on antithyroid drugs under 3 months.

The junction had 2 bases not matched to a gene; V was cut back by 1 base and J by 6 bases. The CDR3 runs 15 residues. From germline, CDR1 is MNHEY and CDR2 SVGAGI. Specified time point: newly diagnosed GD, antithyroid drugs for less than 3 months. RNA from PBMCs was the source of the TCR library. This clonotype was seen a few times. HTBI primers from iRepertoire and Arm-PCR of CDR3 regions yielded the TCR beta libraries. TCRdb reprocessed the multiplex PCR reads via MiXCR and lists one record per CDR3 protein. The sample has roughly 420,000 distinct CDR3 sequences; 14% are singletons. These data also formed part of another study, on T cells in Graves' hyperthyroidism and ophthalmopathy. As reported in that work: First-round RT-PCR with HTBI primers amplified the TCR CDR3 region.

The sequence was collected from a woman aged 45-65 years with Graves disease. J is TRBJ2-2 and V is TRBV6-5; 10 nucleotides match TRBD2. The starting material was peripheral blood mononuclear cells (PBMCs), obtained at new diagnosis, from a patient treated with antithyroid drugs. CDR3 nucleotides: TGTGCCAGCAGTTACTGGCTAGCGGGAGCCGGGGAGCTGTTTTTT. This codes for CASSYWLAGAGELFF.